The 28 T cell receptor beta chains presented below share a single source sample, sequenced in a study of T-cell memory formation after mild COVID-19. Via MiXCR, TCRdb re-called the 5' RACE reads, giving one row per CDR3 protein. The sample lists about 250,000 distinct CDR3 sequences; less than 20% were seen once. The sequencing input was PBMCs or a T cell subset sorted from them (not recorded which). The receptors were sampled from an adult woman who had mild COVID-19 (a few samples of this study predate the infection). Cell type and time point are not known.

The rearrangement uses TRBV18 and TRBJ1-2; 9 bases fit TRBD1. V lost 3 bases, J lost 4 bases, and 6 bases stayed unmatched. The CDR3 loop spans 15 amino acids. Germline CDR1 KGHSH, CDR2 LQKENI. The CDR3 sequence is CASSPRTGESYGYTF. The CDR3 DNA is TGTGCCAGCTCACCGCGGACAGGGGAAAGCTATGGCTACACCTTC.

The sample holds a few counts of this clonotype. The chain is built from TRBV18 and TRBJ2-7, with 12 bases fitting TRBD1. V was clipped by 0 bases and J by 3 bases; unmatched bases: 3. The CDR3 is 16 residues long. Germline CDR1 and CDR2: KGHSH and LQKENI. The CDR3, as DNA: TGTGCCAGCTCACCACCGGGACAGGGGGCAAACTACGAGCAGTACTTC. Its translation: CASSPPGQGANYEQYF.

The chain has TRBV6-6 and TRBJ2-7; 8 bases map to TRBD1. V was clipped by 0 bases and J by 4 bases; unmatched bases: 11. Germline-derived CDR1 and CDR2 are MNHNY and SVGAGI (reference sequence). The CDR3 sequence is 17 residues long. CDR3 region: CASSYSLSAGGFYEQYF. The DNA for the CDR3 is TGTGCCAGCAGTTACTCACTCTCGGCAGGGGGCTTTTACGAGCAGTACTTC.

This clonotype has more than one count but fewer than ten. The chain recombines TRBV6-1 with TRBJ1-2; weak D call: TRBD1 (6 bases). The CDR3 covers 14 residues. The germline gives CDR1 MNHNS, CDR2 SASEGT. V was cut by 6 bases and J by 6 bases, with 17 bases left in between. This CDR3 reads CASRYRALSDGYTF. The DNA of the CDR3 is TGTGCCAGCAGGTACAGGGCGTTAAGCGATGGCTACACCTTC.

This clonotype appeared a few times. The rearrangement links TRBV7-2 to TRBJ2-7; 8 nucleotides align to TRBD2. This CDR3 region has 13 residues. Germline CDR1 SGHTA, CDR2 FQGNSA. Trimming took 5 bases from V and 7 from J; bases not matched to a gene: 7. CDR3 nucleotide sequence: TGTGCCAGCAGCCCCCGGGTAGCGGGAGAGCAGTACTTC. Its protein is CASSPRVAGEQYF.

The rearrangement links TRBV6-1 to TRBJ1-5; perhaps TRBD1 as D (6 bases). CDR1 is MNHNS, CDR2 SASEGT, per germline. V was shortened by 4 bases and J by 1 base, with 11 bases between the two germline ends. The CDR3 length is 15 residues. CDR3 residues: CASSANRVSNQPQHF. CDR3 nucleotides: TGTGCCAGCAGTGCTAACAGGGTGAGCAATCAGCCCCAGCATTTT.

This clonotype was counted only a few times. The chain recombines TRBV6-5 with TRBJ2-3; D is unresolved. The CDR3 is made up of 15 amino acids. Trimming cost V 0 bases and J 8 bases, with 15 bases left between them. Germline V gene data show CDR1 as MNHEY and CDR2 as SVGAGI. CDR3 loop: CASSYSNQATGTQYF. CDR3 sequence (DNA): TGTGCCAGCAGTTACTCGAATCAGGCCACGGGTACGCAGTATTTT.

This sequence joins TRBV5-1 and TRBJ2-7; 9 bases match TRBD1. The CDR3 consists of 24 residues. The V gene's germline CDR1 is SGHRS and CDR2 YFSETQ. V dropped 4 bases and J dropped 3; count of bases not matched to a gene: 35. CDR3 sequence: CASSRTRDRVSSPDIIISHYEQYF. The CDR3 nucleotides are TGCGCCAGCAGCCGAACCCGGGACAGGGTATCTTCCCCGGACATCATAATCAGTCACTACGAGCAGTACTTC.

J is TRBJ1-1 and V is TRBV6-5, with D perhaps TRBD1 (5 bases). V was cut by 4 bases and J by 7 bases, with 7 bases left in between. Looked up from germline, CDR1 is MNHEY and CDR2 is SVGAGI. CDR3 length equals 11 residues. The CDR3 DNA reads TGTGCCAGCAGTTCCGGGGGTGAAGCTTTCTTT. This translates into CASSSGGEAFF.

This chain connects TRBV18 to TRBJ2-7, with TRBD1 as a possible D gene (5 bases). The germline gives CDR1 KGHSH, CDR2 LQKENI. The CDR3 sequence is 14 residues long. V lost 3 bases and J lost 0, with 9 bases in between. The CDR3 spells CASSPRGYSYEQYF. For the CDR3, the DNA is TGTGCCAGCTCACCTAGGGGCTACTCCTACGAGCAGTACTTC. Drawing the rest from reference TRBV18 and TRBJ2-7, the complete variable domain is NAGVMQNPRHLVRRRGQEARLRCSPMKGHSHVYWYRQLPEEGLKFMVYLQKENIIDESGMPKERFSAEFPKEGPSILRIQQVVRGDSAAYFCASSPRGYSYEQYFGPGTRLTVT.

This clonotype has a handful of counts. The chain couples TRBV23-1 to TRBJ2-7; 7 bases align to TRBD1. TRBV23-1 is an open reading frame, and its role is uncertain. The ends lost 0 bases at V and 3 bases at J; junction bases unmatched: 5. The CDR3 runs to 15 residues. The CDR3 sequence is CASSQSGTDLYEQYF. As DNA, the CDR3 is TGCGCCAGCAGTCAATCCGGGACAGACCTCTACGAGCAGTACTTC.

Only a few counts were recorded for this clonotype. The rearrangement joins TRBV18 to TRBJ2-3, with D possibly being TRBD1 or TRBD2 (5 bases each). The germline V and J ends were trimmed by 3 bases and 1 base, with 11 bases remaining between them. The germline V gene has CDR1 KGHSH and CDR2 LQKENI. The CDR3 is 15 amino acids. The DNA of the CDR3 is TGTGCCAGCTCACCCCAAAGGGGAGGCACAGATACGCAGTATTTT. This codes for CASSPQRGGTDTQYF.

This chain uses TRBV24-1 with TRBJ1-2, with TRBD1 matching 10 bases. The V gene end was trimmed by 1 base and the J gene end by 4 bases; junction bases not matched to a gene: 5. The CDR3 contains 16 residues. The germline V gene has CDR1 KGHDR and CDR2 SFDVKD. The CDR3 DNA is TGTGCCACCAGTGATTTCAGACAGGGGGCCGGCTATGGCTACACCTTC. It is translated as CATSDFRQGAGYGYTF.

The rearrangement joins TRBV6-5 to TRBJ1-1, with D uncertain. Trimming took off 2 bases at V and 0 bases at J, with 7 bases between the two ends. The length of the CDR3 is 14 residues. Germline values: CDR1 MNHEY, CDR2 SVGAGI. The CDR3 region is CASSYGGLNTEAFF. DNA of the CDR3: TGTGCCAGCAGTTACGGCGGTTTGAACACTGAAGCTTTCTTT.

This clonotype was observed many times. This chain uses TRBV7-2 with TRBJ2-2; D perhaps matches TRBD1 (6 bases). Per germline, CDR1 SGHTA and CDR2 FQGNSA. The CDR3 has 15 residues. V was trimmed by 4 bases and J by 4 bases, leaving 13 bases between them. The CDR3 spells CASSYRTGTTGELFF. DNA for the CDR3: TGTGCCAGCAGCTACAGAACAGGGACCACCGGGGAGCTGTTTTTT.

The V and J genes are TRBV6-8 and TRBJ2-3; TRBD1 or TRBD2 may be the D gene (6 bases each). The V gene lost 0 bases and the J gene lost 5 bases, with 12 bases spanning the gap. CDR3 length: 15 amino acids. The germline V gene has CDR1 MNHGY and CDR2 SAAAGT. CDR3 sequence reads: CASSYSSGAGDTQYF. The CDR3 bases are TGTGCCAGCAGTTACTCGTCGGGGGCGGGAGATACGCAGTATTTT.

This clonotype was detected only a few times. This chain links TRBV11-2 with TRBJ2-1; weak D call: TRBD2 (5 bases). From germline, CDR1 is SGHAT and CDR2 FQNNGV. With 1 base removed from V and 7 bases from J, the gap between germline ends came to 14 bases. The CDR3 spans 15 residues. This chain's CDR3 is CASSLVQVIANEQFF. In nucleotides, the CDR3 is TGTGCCAGCAGCTTAGTGCAGGTAATAGCGAATGAGCAGTTCTTC.

This clonotype was counted a few times. The chain links TRBV20-1 to TRBJ2-6; D possibly matches TRBD1 or TRBD2 (5 bases each). Germline assignment: CDR1 DFQATT and CDR2 SNEGSKA (reference sequence). The CDR3 is made up of 16 amino acids. Deletions cut 5 bases from V and 3 bases from J, with 17 bases between. The CDR3 region has the DNA TGCAGTGCTCGGACACCTTTTGGAGGTGGGGCCAACGTCCTGACTTTC. It codes for CSARTPFGGGANVLTF.

V is TRBV10-3 and J is TRBJ1-2, with no clear D. This CDR3 region has 12 residues. Germline V gene lookup returns CDR1 ENHRY and CDR2 SYGVKD. V was shortened by 4 bases and J by 5 bases, with 8 bases between the two germline ends. The CDR3 is CAISAEEYGYTF. CDR3 nucleotides: TGTGCCATCAGTGCTGAGGAATATGGCTACACCTTC.

This clonotype came up a few times. This rearrangement joins TRBV12-3 or TRBV12-4 to TRBJ2-7, with D possibly being TRBD1 (5 bases). Trimming stripped 2 bases from V and 4 bases from J, with 12 bases between. The CDR3 extends over 14 amino acids. The CDR3 is CASSLYPGAYEQYF. The CDR3 DNA reads as TGTGCCAGCAGTTTATACCCTGGGGCTTACGAGCAGTACTTC.

The sample holds many counts of this clonotype. The CDR3 spells CASSTGQGNTEAFF. For the CDR3, the DNA is TGTGCCAGCAGCACGGGACAGGGGAACACTGAAGCTTTCTTT. The V gene is TRBV7-3, the J gene TRBJ1-1, with 9 bases matching TRBD1. J gave up 1 base and V 5 bases, and 2 bases lay outside the gene matches. CDR1 and CDR2 (germline): SGHTA, FQGTGA. The CDR3 is 14 amino acids.

This clonotype came up many times. V usage is TRBV27 and J usage is TRBJ1-1; the match to TRBD1 covers 10 bases. Germline loops: CDR1 MNHEY, CDR2 SMNVEV (reference sequence). Trimming at V came to 6 bases and at J to 6 bases, leaving 4 bases not matched to a gene. The CDR3 is made up of 13 amino acids. This chain's CDR3 is CASRGTGASEAFF. CDR3 coding DNA: TGTGCCAGCAGGGGGACAGGGGCTTCTGAAGCTTTCTTT.

This clonotype has more than one count but fewer than ten. This chain links TRBV6-5 with TRBJ2-2; D uncertain. V lost 2 bases, J lost 4 bases, and 5 bases lay in between. The germline V gene encodes CDR1 MNHEY and CDR2 SVGAGI. There are 13 residues in the CDR3. The DNA of the CDR3 is TGTGCCAGCAGTTACGAAGGCACCGGGGAGCTGTTTTTT. Its protein product is CASSYEGTGELFF.

This clonotype appeared many times. The gene calls are TRBV5-1 and TRBJ2-3; 11 bases fit TRBD1. The length of the CDR3 is 16 residues. V was clipped by 4 bases and J by 3 bases; unmatched bases: 7. The V gene's germline CDR1 is SGHRS and CDR2 YFSETQ. The CDR3 reads CASSPGTGGGTDTQYF. CDR3 in DNA: TGCGCCAGCAGCCCAGGGACAGGGGGAGGGACAGATACGCAGTATTTT.

The V gene is TRBV3-1, the J gene TRBJ1-5, with 10 bases lining up with TRBD1. Trimming cost V 6 bases and J 8 bases; bases outside gene matches: 7. Germline V lookup: CDR1 LGHDT, CDR2 YNNKEL (reference sequence). CDR3 length: 14 residues. CDR3 loop: CASSSGQGGEPQHF. CDR3 in DNA: TGTGCCAGCAGTTCTGGACAGGGGGGTGAGCCCCAGCATTTT.

There are a few counts of this clonotype. The chain carries TRBV4-3 and TRBJ2-5; D is possibly TRBD2 (6 bases). V lost 1 base, J lost 3 bases, and 24 bases lay in between. The CDR3 extends over 19 amino acids. Germline V gene data show CDR1 as LGHNA and CDR2 as YSLEER. CDR3 amino acids: CASSQGRLDGLGLKETQYF. DNA for the CDR3: TGCGCCAGCAGCCAAGGTCGACTAGACGGGCTGGGGCTGAAAGAGACCCAGTACTTC.

The V and J genes are TRBV9 and TRBJ2-5; 9 bases align to TRBD2. The germline gives CDR1 SGDLS, CDR2 YYNGEE. The CDR3 is 14 residues long. J was trimmed by 5 bases and V by 2 bases; bases with no gene match: 4. The CDR3 is CASSVSSGVETQYF. The CDR3 nucleotides read TGTGCCAGCAGCGTTTCTAGCGGGGTGGAGACCCAGTACTTC.

V usage is TRBV21-1 and J usage is TRBJ2-6. TRBV21-1 is an annotated pseudogene. The CDR3 loop spans 12 amino acids. In DNA, the CDR3 is TGTGCCAGCCTCCGAGGGGCCAACGTCCTGACTTTC. Protein: CASLRGANVLTF.